Given below is one TCR beta chain in context. The authors reverse transcribed roughly 0.5 to 1 ug RNA with random hexamers. The method of amplification for TCR beta CDR3 was immunoSEQ multiplex PCR, covering 54 Vbeta and 13 Jbeta. TCRdb redid the calling of the immunoSEQ multiplex PCR reads with MiXCR, one entry per CDR3 protein. This sample has over 150,000 distinct CDR3 sequences, with 95% to 97% found just once. This sample is drawn from a study of CD8 T cells in Susac syndrome. Susac syndrome patients met recently defined diagnostic criteria for definite or probable disease. CDR1 SGHTA and CDR2 FQGTGA come from the germline V gene. The trim removed 1 base at V and 5 bases at J, leaving 15 bases unmatched. This CDR3 has 18 residues.

The receptor was isolated from a human donor with Susac syndrome. The sample was CD4+ T cells from PBMCs. The chain couples TRBV7-3 to TRBJ2-3, with 7 bases fitting TRBD1. CDR3 DNA sequence: TGTGCCAGCAGCTTAAATCCGTCGAGGGGGCCTCAGGAAGATACGCAGTATTTT. Protein: CASSLNPSRGPQEDTQYF.